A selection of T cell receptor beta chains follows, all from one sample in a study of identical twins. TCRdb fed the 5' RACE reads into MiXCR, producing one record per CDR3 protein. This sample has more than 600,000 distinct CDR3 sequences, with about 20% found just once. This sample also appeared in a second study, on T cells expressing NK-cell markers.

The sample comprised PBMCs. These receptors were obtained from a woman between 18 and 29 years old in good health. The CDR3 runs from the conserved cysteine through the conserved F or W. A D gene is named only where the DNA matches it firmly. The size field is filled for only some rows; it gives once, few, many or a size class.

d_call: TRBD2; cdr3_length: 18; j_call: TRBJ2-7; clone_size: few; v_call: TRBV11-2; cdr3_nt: TGTGCCAGCAGCTTAGGACCTCGCAGGGCGGGAGTATCCTACGAGCAGTACTTC; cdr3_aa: CASSLGPRRAGVSYEQYF
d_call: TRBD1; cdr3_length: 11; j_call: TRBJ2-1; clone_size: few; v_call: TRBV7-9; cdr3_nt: TGTGCCAGCAGCTTAAGGGACAGTCGGTTCTTC; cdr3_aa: CASSLRDSRFF
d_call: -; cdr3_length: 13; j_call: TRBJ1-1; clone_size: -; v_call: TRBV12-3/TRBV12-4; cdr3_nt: TGTGCCAGCAGTAACCCTGGACGGGATGAAGCTTTCTTT; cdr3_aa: CASSNPGRDEAFF
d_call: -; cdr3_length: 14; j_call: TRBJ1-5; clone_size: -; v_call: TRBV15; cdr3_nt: TGTGCCACCAGCACTGGGGCCTCCGATCAGCCCCAGCATTTT; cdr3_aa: CATSTGASDQPQHF
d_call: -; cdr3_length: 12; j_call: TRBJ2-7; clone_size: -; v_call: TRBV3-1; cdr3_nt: TGTGCCAGCAGCCAAGATTTTCACGAGCAGTACTTC; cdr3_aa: CASSQDFHEQYF
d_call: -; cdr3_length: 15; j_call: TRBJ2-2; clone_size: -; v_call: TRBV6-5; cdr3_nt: TGTGCCAGCAGTTACTTACAGGGGAACACCGGGGAGCTGTTTTTT; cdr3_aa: CASSYLQGNTGELFF
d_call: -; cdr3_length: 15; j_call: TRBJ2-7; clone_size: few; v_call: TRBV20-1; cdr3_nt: TGCAGTGCTCCCCCCTTGGGCGGGGAGGACTACGAGCAGTACTTC; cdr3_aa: CSAPPLGGEDYEQYF
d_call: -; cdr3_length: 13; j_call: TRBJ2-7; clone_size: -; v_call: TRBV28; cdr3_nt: TGTGCCAGCATTAGTACGGGGACCTACGAGCAGTACTTC; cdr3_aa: CASISTGTYEQYF
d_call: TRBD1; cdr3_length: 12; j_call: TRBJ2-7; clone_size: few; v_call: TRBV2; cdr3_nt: TGTGCCAGCAAGGGGGCGACCTACGAGCAGTACTTC; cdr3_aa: CASKGATYEQYF
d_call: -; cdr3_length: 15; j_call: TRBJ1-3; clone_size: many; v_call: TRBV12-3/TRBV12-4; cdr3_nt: TGTGCCAGCAGCCGATCAGGGCTCTCTGGAAACACCATATATTTT; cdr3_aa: CASSRSGLSGNTIYF
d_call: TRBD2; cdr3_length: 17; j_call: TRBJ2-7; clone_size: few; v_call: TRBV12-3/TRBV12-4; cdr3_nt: TGTGCCAGCAGTTTAGAAGTAACGGAGACTAGCGGGAGTAAGCAGTACTTC; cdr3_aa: CASSLEVTETSGSKQYF
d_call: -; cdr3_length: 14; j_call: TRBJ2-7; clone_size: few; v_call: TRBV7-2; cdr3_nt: TGTGCCAGCAGCTTCGACCCGGGAGCCTACGAGCAGTACTTC; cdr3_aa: CASSFDPGAYEQYF
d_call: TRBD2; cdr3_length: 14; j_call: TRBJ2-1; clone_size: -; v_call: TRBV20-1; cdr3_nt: TGCAGTGCTAGAGCGGGACTAGCTTTCCCTGAGCAGTTCTTC; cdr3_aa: CSARAGLAFPEQFF
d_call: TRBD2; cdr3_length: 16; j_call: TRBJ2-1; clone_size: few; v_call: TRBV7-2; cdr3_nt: TGTGCCAGCAGCTTAGAAGGGACTAGCGGCCTGAATGAGCAGTTCTTC; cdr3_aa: CASSLEGTSGLNEQFF
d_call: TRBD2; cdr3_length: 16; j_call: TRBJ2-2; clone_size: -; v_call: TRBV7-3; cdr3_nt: TGTGCCAGCAGCTTAACTAGCGGGCCCTTCGGTGGGGAGCTGTTTTTT; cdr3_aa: CASSLTSGPFGGELFF
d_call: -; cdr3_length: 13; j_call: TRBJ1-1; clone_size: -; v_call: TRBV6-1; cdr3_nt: TGTGCCAGCGTGGGATTGCTAAACACTGAAGCTTTCTTT; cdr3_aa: CASVGLLNTEAFF
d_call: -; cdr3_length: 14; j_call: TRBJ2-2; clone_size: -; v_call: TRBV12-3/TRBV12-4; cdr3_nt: TGTGCCAGCAGTTTACGGCAGACGGGCGGGGAGCTGTTTTTT; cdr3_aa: CASSLRQTGGELFF
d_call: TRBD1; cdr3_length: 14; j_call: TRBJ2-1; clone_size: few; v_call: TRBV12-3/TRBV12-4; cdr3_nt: TGTGCCAGCAGTTTAGGACAGGGAACGAATGAGCAGTTCTTC; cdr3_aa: CASSLGQGTNEQFF
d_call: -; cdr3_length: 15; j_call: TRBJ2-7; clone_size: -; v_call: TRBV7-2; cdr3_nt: TGTGCCAGCAGCTTAGTCAACGGGAACTCCTACGAGCAGTACTTC; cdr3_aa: CASSLVNGNSYEQYF
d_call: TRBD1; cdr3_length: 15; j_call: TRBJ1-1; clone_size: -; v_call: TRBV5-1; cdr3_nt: TGCGCCAGCAGCTTGGATGGACAGGGCTACACTGAAGCTTTCTTT; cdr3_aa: CASSLDGQGYTEAFF
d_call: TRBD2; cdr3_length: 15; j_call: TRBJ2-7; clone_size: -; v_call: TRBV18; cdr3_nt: TGTGCCAGCTCACCACGAAGCGGGGGAGCCTACGAGCAGTACTTC; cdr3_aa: CASSPRSGGAYEQYF
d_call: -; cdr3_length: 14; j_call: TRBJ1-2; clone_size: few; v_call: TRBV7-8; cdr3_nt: TGTGCCAGCAGCTTAGCTGGGGCCTACTATGGCTACACCTTC; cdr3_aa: CASSLAGAYYGYTF
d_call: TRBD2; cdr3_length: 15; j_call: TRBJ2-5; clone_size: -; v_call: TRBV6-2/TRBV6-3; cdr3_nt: TGTGCCAGCAGCAACCTGGACGGGAGGCAAGAGACCCAGTACTTC; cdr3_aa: CASSNLDGRQETQYF
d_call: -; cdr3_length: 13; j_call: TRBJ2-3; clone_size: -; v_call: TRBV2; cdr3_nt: TGTGCCAGCAGTGAGGGTAGGCAAGATACGCAGTATTTT; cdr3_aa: CASSEGRQDTQYF
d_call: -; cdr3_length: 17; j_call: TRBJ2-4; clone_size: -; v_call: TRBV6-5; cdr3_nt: TGTGCCAGCAGTAACCGGGACACCAAACTAGCCAAAAACATTCAGTACTTC; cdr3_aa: CASSNRDTKLAKNIQYF
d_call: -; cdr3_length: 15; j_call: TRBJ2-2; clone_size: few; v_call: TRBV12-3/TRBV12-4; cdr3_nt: TGTGCCAGCAGGTCCCTGCGAGGACAGACCGGGGAGCTGTTTTTT; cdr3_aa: CASRSLRGQTGELFF
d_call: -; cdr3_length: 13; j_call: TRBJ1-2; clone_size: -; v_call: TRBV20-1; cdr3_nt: TGCAGTGCTAGAGGACTGATTAACTATGGCTACACCTTC; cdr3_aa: CSARGLINYGYTF
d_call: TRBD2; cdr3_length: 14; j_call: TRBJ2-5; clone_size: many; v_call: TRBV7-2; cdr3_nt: TGTGCCAGCAGCTTCCTAGCGGGAGTGGAGACCCAGTACTTC; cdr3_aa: CASSFLAGVETQYF
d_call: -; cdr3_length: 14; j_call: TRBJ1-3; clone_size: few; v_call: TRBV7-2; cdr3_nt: TGTGCCAGCAGCTCATTAACAGGGACCTACACCATATATTTT; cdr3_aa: CASSSLTGTYTIYF
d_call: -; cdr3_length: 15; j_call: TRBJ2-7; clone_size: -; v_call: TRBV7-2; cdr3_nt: TGTGCCAGCAGCCTCGGAAGCGGGTTTCCCTACGAGCAGTACTTC; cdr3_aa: CASSLGSGFPYEQYF
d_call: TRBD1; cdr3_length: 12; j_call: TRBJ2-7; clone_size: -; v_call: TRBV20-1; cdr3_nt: TGCAGTGCTAGGGGGACAGCCAACGAGCAGTACTTC; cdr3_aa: CSARGTANEQYF
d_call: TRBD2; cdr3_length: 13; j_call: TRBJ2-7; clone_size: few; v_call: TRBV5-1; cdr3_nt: TGCGCCAGCACGGGACTAAACTCCTACGAGCAGTACTTC; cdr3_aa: CASTGLNSYEQYF
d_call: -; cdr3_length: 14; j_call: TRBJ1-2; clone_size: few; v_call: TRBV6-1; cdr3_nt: TGTGCCAGCAGCTCGGACGTTCGGGGCTATGGCTACACCTTC; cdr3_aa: CASSSDVRGYGYTF
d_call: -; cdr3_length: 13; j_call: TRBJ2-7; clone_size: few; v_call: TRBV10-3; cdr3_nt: TGTGCCATGGATGACGGCGGCCCTTACGAGCAGTACTTC; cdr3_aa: CAMDDGGPYEQYF
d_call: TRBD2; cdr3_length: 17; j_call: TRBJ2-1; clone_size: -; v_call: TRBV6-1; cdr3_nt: TGTGCCAGCAGTCGTTTCCTTTTGGGGACTAGTCCCAATGAGCAGTTCTTC; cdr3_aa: CASSRFLLGTSPNEQFF
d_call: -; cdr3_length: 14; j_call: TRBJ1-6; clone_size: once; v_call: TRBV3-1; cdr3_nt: TGTGCCAGCAGCCAAGACTCTCGGGGCTCACCCCTCCACTTT; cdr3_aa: CASSQDSRGSPLHF
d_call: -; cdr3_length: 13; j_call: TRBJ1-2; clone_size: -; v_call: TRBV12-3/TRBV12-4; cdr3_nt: TGTGCCAGCACCCCGACATCTGGTTATGGCTACACCTTC; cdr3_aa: CASTPTSGYGYTF
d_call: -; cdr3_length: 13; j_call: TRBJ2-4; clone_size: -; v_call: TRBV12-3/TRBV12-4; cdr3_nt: TGTGCCAGCAGTACCCCATCCAAAAACATTCAGTACTTC; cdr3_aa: CASSTPSKNIQYF
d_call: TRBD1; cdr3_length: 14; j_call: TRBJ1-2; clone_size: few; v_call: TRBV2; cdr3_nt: TGTGCCAGCAGTCAACAGGGGTGGAACTATGGCTACACCTTC; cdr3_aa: CASSQQGWNYGYTF
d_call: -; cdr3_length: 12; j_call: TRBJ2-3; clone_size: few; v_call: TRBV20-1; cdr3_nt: TGCAGTGCTACGGCCAACACAGATACGCAGTATTTT; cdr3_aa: CSATANTDTQYF
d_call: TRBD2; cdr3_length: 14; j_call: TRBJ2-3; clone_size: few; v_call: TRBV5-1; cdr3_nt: TGCGCCAGCAGCTTGGATCCTAGCGGGGGCCTACGATTCTTT; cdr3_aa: CASSLDPSGGLRFF
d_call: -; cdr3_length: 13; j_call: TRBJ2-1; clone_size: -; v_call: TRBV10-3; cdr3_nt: TGTGCCATCTTGGGGAAGGGGAAAGATGAGCAGTTCTTC; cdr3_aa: CAILGKGKDEQFF
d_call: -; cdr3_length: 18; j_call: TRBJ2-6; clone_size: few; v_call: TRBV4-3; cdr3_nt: TGCGCCAGCAGCCTTAACTGGAGGGGATGGACTGGGGCCAACGTCCTGACTTTC; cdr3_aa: CASSLNWRGWTGANVLTF
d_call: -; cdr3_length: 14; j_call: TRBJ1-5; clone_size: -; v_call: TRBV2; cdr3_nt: TGTGCCAGCAGTGTTCAGGGGATGGGCCAGCCCCAGCATTTT; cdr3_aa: CASSVQGMGQPQHF
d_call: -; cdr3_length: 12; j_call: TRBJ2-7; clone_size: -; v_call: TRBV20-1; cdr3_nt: TGCAGTGCTAGCACCGACAGCTACGAGCAGTACTTC; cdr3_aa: CSASTDSYEQYF
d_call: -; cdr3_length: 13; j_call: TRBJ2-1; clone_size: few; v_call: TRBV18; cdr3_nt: TGTGCCAGCTCACCAATGGCAGGCAATGAGCAGTTCTTC; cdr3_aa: CASSPMAGNEQFF
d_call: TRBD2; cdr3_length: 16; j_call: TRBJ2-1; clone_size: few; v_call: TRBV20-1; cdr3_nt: TGCAGTGCTCGAGATCCGTCGCGGGGGGGTTACAATGAGCAGTTCTTC; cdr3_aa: CSARDPSRGGYNEQFF
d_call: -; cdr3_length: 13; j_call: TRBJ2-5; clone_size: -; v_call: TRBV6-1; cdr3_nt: TGTGCCAGCAGTGAGGGGACAAGGGAGACCCAGTACTTC; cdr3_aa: CASSEGTRETQYF
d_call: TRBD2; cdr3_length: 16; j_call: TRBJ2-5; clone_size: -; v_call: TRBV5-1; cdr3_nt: TGCGCCAGCAGCCCACCCACAGTAGCGGGAGGAGAGACCCAGTACTTC; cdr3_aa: CASSPPTVAGGETQYF
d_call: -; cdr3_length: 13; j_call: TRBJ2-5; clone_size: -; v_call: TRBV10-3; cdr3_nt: TGTGCCAACTCTCCGGGACTCCAAGAGACCCAGTACTTC; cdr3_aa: CANSPGLQETQYF
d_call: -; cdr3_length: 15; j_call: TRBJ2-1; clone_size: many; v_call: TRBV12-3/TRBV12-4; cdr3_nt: TGTGCCAGCATCGAGAGCGGGCGTTACTACAATGAGCAGTTCTTC; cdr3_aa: CASIESGRYYNEQFF
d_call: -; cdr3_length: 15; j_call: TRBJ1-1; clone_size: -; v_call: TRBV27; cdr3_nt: TGTGCCAGCAGTCCGGAGGTAAGGGGAGTGCCTGAAGCTTTCTTT; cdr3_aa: CASSPEVRGVPEAFF
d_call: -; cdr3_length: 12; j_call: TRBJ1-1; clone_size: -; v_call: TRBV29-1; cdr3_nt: TGCAGCGCTATAGTCGGGAACACTGAAGCTTTCTTT; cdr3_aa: CSAIVGNTEAFF
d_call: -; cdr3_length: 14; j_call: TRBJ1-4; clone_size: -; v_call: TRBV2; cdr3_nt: TGTGCCAGCAGGCATAATTTAGAGAATGAAAAACTGTTTTTT; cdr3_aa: CASRHNLENEKLFF
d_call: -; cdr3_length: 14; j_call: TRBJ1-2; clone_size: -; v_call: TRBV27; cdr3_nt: TGTGCCAGCAGCGAGGGGGGGGAAATCTATGGCTACACCTTC; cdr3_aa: CASSEGGEIYGYTF